Here is one T cell receptor beta chain with its context. Its target antigen remains unknown. No quality values exist for individual bases; no much larger clone is one base distant. The method behind the library was PCR. The instrument was an Illumina HiSeq 2500. TCR libraries were prepared with molecular barcoding, using unique molecular identifiers to normalize TCRbeta repertoire quantification. Using fastp at Q25 and MiXCR, TCRdb reprocessed the public reads and kept productive beta chains. When rows share a CDR3 protein, they turn into one entry using the most common DNA and genes. The sample table records a few hundred thousand distinct CDR3 sequences; 10% of these occur just once. The ten largest account for around 2.3% of the sample. These data are taken from a study of T-cell reconstitution after alpha-beta-depleted transplantation in children (dated by TCRdb to 2016 to 2017). Concerning the study at large: The study quantitatively tracked T-cell immune reconstitution after TCRalphabeta/CD19-depleted allogeneic hematopoietic cell transplantation in children using TCR repertoire profiling.

Germline trimming amounts to 6 bases on V and 2 bases on J, with 5 as the count of junction bases outside the gene matches. Counted from cysteine to phenylalanine, this CDR3 has 14 amino acids. Just CDR3 DNA is preserved here, 42 bases in frame from base 1. The germline V gene (reference sequence) gives CDR1 as DFQATT and CDR2 as SNEGSKA. This receptor was identified in a human donor who donated a stem cell graft to a child with acute lymphoblastic leukemia. This sample comprised PBMCs from the stem cell graft donor, obtained from the stem cell graft. The chain is made from TRBV20-1 and TRBJ2-1; TRBD1 lines up with 9 middle nucleotides. The CDR3 corresponds to CSALDRGAYNEQFF. The nucleotide sequence is given as TGCAGTGCCCTGGACAGGGGTGCCTACAATGAGCAGTTCTTC.